This T cell receptor beta chain was identified during a study of blood T cell repertoires in COVID-19. Across the whole study: There were acute and convalescent COVID-19 samples, and they came from the United States, Italy and Spain.

As originally analysed: Reference gene primer amplification gave estimated nucleated cell counts. Repertoires were generated with immunoSEQ multiplex PCR, while TCRdb's copy carries only in-frame clones and drops some. Clone size and V and J calls were adopted from that table, with D and trimming inferred from the DNA. The sample has over 250,000 clones, about 89% seen once. The germline CDR1 and CDR2 sequences are SGHNT and YENEEA. The CDR3 is 13 amino acids. Trimming took off 1 base at V and 5 bases at J, with 6 bases between the two ends. Living in 25 or so US areas, the participants were between roughly 18 and 95 years of age.

This chain links TRBV11-3 with TRBJ2-1; no reliable D call. The specimen was PBMCs or T cells enriched from blood (not recorded which). This clonotype was obtained from a woman aged 18 to 35 who had recovered from COVID-19. The CDR3 coding sequence is TGTGCCAGCAGCTTAGGATCAGACAATGAGCAGTTCTTC. Translating it yields CASSLGSDNEQFF.